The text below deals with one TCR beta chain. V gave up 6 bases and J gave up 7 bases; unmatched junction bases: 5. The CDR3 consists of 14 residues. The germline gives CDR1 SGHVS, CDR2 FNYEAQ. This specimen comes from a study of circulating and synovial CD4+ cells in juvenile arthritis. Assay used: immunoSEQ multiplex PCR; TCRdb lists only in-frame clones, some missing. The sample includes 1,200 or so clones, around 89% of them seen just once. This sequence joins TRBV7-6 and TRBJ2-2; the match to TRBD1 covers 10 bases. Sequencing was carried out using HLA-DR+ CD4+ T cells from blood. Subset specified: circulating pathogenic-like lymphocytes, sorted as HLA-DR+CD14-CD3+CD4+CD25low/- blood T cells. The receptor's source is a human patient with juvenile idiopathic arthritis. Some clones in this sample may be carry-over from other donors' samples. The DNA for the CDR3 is TGTGCCAGCAGTTACGGGACAGGGGACGGGGAGCTGTTTTTT. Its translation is CASSYGTGDGELFF.